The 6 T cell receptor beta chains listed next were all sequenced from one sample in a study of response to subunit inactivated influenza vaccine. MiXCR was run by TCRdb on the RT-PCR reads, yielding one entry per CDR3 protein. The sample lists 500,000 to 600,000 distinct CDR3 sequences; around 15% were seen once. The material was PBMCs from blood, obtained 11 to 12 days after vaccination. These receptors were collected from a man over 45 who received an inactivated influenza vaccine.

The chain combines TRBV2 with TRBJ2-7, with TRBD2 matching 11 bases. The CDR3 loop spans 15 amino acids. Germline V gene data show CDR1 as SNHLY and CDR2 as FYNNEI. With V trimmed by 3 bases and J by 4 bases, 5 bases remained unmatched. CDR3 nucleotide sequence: TGTGCCAGCAGTGAGCAACTAGCGGGAGAATACGAGCAGTACTTC. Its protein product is CASSEQLAGEYEQYF.

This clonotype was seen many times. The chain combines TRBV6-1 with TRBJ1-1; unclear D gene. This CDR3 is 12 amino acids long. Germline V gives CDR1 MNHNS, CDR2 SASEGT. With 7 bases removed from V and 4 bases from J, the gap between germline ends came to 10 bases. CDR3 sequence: CASNKGSTEAFF. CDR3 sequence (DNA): TGTGCCAGCAACAAGGGAAGCACTGAAGCTTTCTTT.

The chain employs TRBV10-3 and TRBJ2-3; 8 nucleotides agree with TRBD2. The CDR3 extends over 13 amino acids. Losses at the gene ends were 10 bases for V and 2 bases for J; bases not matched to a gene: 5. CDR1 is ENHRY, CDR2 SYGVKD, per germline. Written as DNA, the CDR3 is TGTGCCACCCTTAGCGGGAACACAGATACGCAGTATTTT. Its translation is CATLSGNTDTQYF.

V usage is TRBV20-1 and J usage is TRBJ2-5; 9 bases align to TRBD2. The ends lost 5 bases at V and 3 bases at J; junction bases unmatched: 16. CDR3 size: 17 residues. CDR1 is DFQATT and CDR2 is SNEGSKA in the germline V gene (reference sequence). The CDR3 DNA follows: TGCAGTGCTTCCTCATACCGGACTAGCGCCAGGGAAGAGACCCAGTACTTC. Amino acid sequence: CSASSYRTSAREETQYF.

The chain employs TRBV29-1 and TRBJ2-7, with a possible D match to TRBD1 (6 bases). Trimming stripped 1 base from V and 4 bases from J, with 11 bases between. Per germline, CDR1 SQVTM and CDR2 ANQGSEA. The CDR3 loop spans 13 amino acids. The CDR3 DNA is TGCAGCGTTGAAGTAGGGACACCTTACGAGCAGTACTTC. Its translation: CSVEVGTPYEQYF.

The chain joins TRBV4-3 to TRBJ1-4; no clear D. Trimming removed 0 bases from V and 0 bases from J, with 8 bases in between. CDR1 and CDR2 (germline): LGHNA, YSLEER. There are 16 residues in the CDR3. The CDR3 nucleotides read TGCGCCAGCAGCCAAGATCCGGATACAACTAATGAAAAACTGTTTTTT. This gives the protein CASSQDPDTTNEKLFF.